The clone carrying this T cell receptor beta chain was seen repeatedly, ten times or more. Its target is not known. V was clipped by 5 bases and J by 0 bases, with 17 bases between them. The germline CDR1 and CDR2 sequences are SGHDT and YYEEEE. The CDR3 loop spans 17 amino acids. The sample originates from a study of regulatory T cells in long-lasting Graves disease. General study findings and limits: Persistent disease exhibited a predilection for TRBV28, TRBJ1-2 and TRBJ2-5.

The time point here: newly diagnosed GD, antithyroid drugs for less than 3 months. PBMCs provided the RNA from which the TCR library was made. HTBI primers from iRepertoire and Arm-PCR of CDR3 regions yielded the TCR beta libraries. TCRdb analysed the multiplex PCR reads with MiXCR anew, one entry per CDR3 protein. Of some 200,000 distinct CDR3 sequences listed, roughly 18% were seen once; the top ten hold over 9.5%. These data were also filed under a second study, of T cells in Graves' hyperthyroidism and ophthalmopathy.

This chain uses TRBV5-6 with TRBJ2-2; possibly TRBD1 or TRBD2 for D (6 bases each). The TCR comes from a woman aged 25 to 45 with Graves disease. The input for sequencing was peripheral blood mononuclear cells (PBMCs), taken at new diagnosis, from a patient treated with antithyroid drugs. The DNA of the CDR3 is TGTGCCAGCAGAGGCTGGAAGGAGGGGGCGAACACCGGGGAGCTGTTTTTT. The encoded protein is CASRGWKEGANTGELFF.